Sequencing of this TCR beta chain was carried out in a study of radiation and T cells in renal cell carcinoma. General study points: No pretreatment tumor biopsies were available for baseline clonotypes.

This clone was observed a few times. Its matching antigen is unknown. The time point denotes: blood 4 weeks post-SBRT, at nephrectomy. Treatment reported: 15 Gy SBRT to primary tumor, nephrectomy 4 weeks later. Nephrectomy followed 15 Gy stereotactic body radiation by 4 weeks. This CDR3 region has 15 residues. V was pared by 5 bases and J by 7 bases, with 9 bases of the junction left unmatched. The V gene's germline CDR1 is SEHNR and CDR2 FQNEAQ (reference sequence). Data came from immunoSEQ multiplex PCR; TCRdb stores just in-frame clones and leaves some out. Of about 83,000 clones in the sample, over 80% are singletons; the top ten hold under 2.5%.

Here the sequenced sample was blood, taken from a patient whose treatment included radiotherapy and nephrectomy. The chain couples TRBV7-9 to TRBJ1-4, with 8 bases matching TRBD1. This receptor was identified in a woman in her sixties or seventies with renal cell carcinoma. CDR3 sequence reads: CASSHGQGVGEKLFF. The CDR3 DNA follows: TGTGCCAGCAGCCACGGACAGGGAGTGGGTGAAAAACTGTTTTTT.